This paragraph covers one T cell receptor beta chain sequence. The specificity of this receptor is unknown. A junction end diverges from the germline sequence, so it may reflect a read error. TCRbeta CDR3 regions were amplified from genomic DNA by means of the immunoSEQ Assay, a bias-controlled multiplex PCR. Per the original workflow: The number of nucleated cells in each sample was estimated by amplification of reference gene primers within the assay. To quantify the absolute abundance of each unique TCRbeta CDR3 rearrangement, sequence reads were collapsed and filtered. Productive Simpson clonality was computed per sample as the square root of Simpson's diversity index over productive rearrangements. The table comes from immuneACCESS by way of TCRdb, which keeps in-frame sequences with V and J called. Part of the clones is missing from these tables; in studies checked, under half for an unresolved V gene and the rest for unknown reasons. From that table come the V and J calls and clone size; the DNA was used to work out D and trimming. The sample contains about 120,000 clones, over 75% of them found a single time. The ten biggest clones cover under 7% of the sample.

These data are taken from a study of blood T cell repertoires in COVID-19 (dated by TCRdb to 2019 to 2021). Study-wide context: Samples from collaborators originated in the United States, Italy and Spain and spanned both the acute and convalescent phases of COVID-19. The repertoires were released in a freely available public database meant as a resource for research on the immune response to SARS-CoV-2. The prospective study material was composed of cDNA or gDNA derived from T cells, B-cell-depleted T cells, or PBMCs. Deeply sampled blood TCRbeta repertoires from subjects exposed to, actively infected with, or recovered from COVID-19 were included in the dataset. Where available, HLA class I and class II types were taken from metadata supplied by the sample provider and were not determined by assay-based typing. Samples were obtained from the ongoing ImmuneRACE study (first 160 participants) and from 1,000 to 1,500 subjects provided by 6 global collaborators. The sample metadata nearly always contained a de-identified subject ID, COVID-19 status, age in years and sex. The full study reports these points: The quantity of clinical and demographic metadata differed by source and by participant and was supplied without curation.

CDR1 is given as MDHEN and CDR2 as SYDVKM, both from the germline V gene. The CDR3, cysteine through phenylalanine, is 16 amino acids long. The read is trimmed to its CDR3 DNA, 48 bases read in frame from base 1. Each collaborating institution followed its own protocols to collect whole blood in K2EDTA tubes. For TCRbeta analysis, collaborator samples were shipped as frozen whole blood, as isolated PBMCs, or as DNA extracted from either sample type. The chain couples TRBV28 to TRBJ1-2; the best D guess is TRBD1, with 5 bases matching. The sequenced sample consisted of peripheral blood. The receptor was isolated from a man aged 80 or over with active or convalescent COVID-19. The nucleotide sequence is TGTGCCAGCAGATTATCCGGGATGGGGGGAAACTATGGCTACACCTTC. Translation gives CASRLSGMGGNYGYTF.